A single sample gave rise to the 10 T cell receptor beta chains below, sequenced in a study of T cells in Graves' hyperthyroidism and ophthalmopathy. Researchers amplified the TCR beta CDR3 regions from RNA transcripts. Primed by the HTBI set, a first-round RT-PCR was run on the TCR CDR3. TCRdb itself ran the multiplex PCR reads through MiXCR, one entry per CDR3 protein. Of 500,000 to 650,000 distinct CDR3 sequences in the sample, 46% are singletons; the top ten hold approximately 44%. Sequencing was done on a sample of peripheral blood or thyroid tissue (not recorded which). Receptors were obtained from an adult woman with Graves' disease, either hyperthyroidism or ophthalmopathy (not recorded which).

For the CDR3, the DNA is TGTGCCAGTAGTCTTCGAGTGTTGATGGGCACTGAAGCTTTCTTT. Translation: CASSLRVLMGTEAFF. The J gene is TRBJ1-1, the V gene TRBV19; D call uncertain. The germline V and J ends were trimmed by 5 bases and 4 bases, with 17 bases remaining between them. Germline CDR1 is LNHDA and CDR2 is SQIVND (reference sequence). This CDR3 region has 15 residues.

This clonotype was counted a few times. The chain couples TRBV5-1 to TRBJ1-1, with unresolved D. CDR3 length: 14 residues. Germline V gene data show CDR1 as SGHRS and CDR2 as YFSETQ. The V end lost 2 bases, the J end lost 1 base, and 9 bases lay between the germline ends. Written as DNA, the CDR3 is TGCGCCAGCAGCTTATGGGCGGGGAACACTGAAGCTTTCTTT. Amino acid sequence: CASSLWAGNTEAFF.

V gene TRBV29-1 combines with J gene TRBJ1-5; no clear D gene. The CDR3 sequence is 14 residues long. Trimming removed 0 bases from V and 9 bases from J, with 15 bases in between. CDR1 SQVTM and CDR2 ANQGSEA come from the germline V gene. The CDR3 sequence is CSVEDSTGGGPQHF. The DNA of the CDR3 is TGCAGCGTTGAAGATTCGACGGGAGGAGGGCCCCAGCATTTT.

V gene TRBV7-2 combines with J gene TRBJ1-1; 7 bases agree with TRBD1. V lost 3 bases and J lost 0; bases outside the gene matches: 4. Germline V gene lookup returns CDR1 SGHTA and CDR2 FQGNSA. This CDR3 comprises 15 residues. In nucleotides, the CDR3 is TGTGCCAGCAGCTTCAGACAGGGTATGAACACTGAAGCTTTCTTT. This encodes CASSFRQGMNTEAFF. Filled out from reference TRBV7-2 and TRBJ1-1, the complete variable domain reads GAGVSQSPSNKVTEKGKDVELRCDPISGHTALYWYRQSLGQGLEFLIYFQGNSAPDKSGLPSDRFSAERTGGSVSTLTIQRTQQEDSAVYLCASSFRQGMNTEAFFGQGTRLTVV.

The chain couples TRBV19 to TRBJ2-5; TRBD1 or TRBD2 may be the D gene (5 bases each). Per the germline V gene, CDR1 is LNHDA and CDR2 is SQIVND (reference sequence). V was shortened by 8 bases and J by 0 bases, with 7 bases between the two germline ends. The CDR3 spans 12 residues. CDR3 sequence reads: CASGGYQETQYF. The CDR3 coding sequence is TGTGCCAGTGGGGGATACCAAGAGACCCAGTACTTC.

As regards this clonotype: Germline is not matched at one junction end, which may reflect a read error. This chain connects TRBV13 to TRBJ2-7, with 7 positions matching TRBD2. Germline assignment: CDR1 PRHDT and CDR2 FYEKMQ (reference sequence). CDR3 length equals 18 residues. CDR3 DNA: TGTGCCAGCAGCCTAGGCCCCCTTTCGGCGGGAGATATCTACGAGCAGTACTTC. Its protein is CASSLGPLSAGDIYEQYF.

V is TRBV12-3 or TRBV12-4 and J is TRBJ1-2; D unclear. V shed 7 bases and J shed 7 bases, with 13 bases lying between them. The CDR3 totals 12 residues. The CDR3 is CASNILIGGYTF. The DNA for the CDR3 is TGTGCCAGCAACATCCTGATAGGTGGCTACACCTTC.

This clonotype was recorded at least ten times. The gene calls are TRBV29-1 and TRBJ1-2; D not certain. Germline-derived CDR1 and CDR2 are SQVTM and ANQGSEA. The germline V and J ends were trimmed by 4 bases and 3 bases, with 9 bases remaining between them. The CDR3 sequence is 12 residues long. Written as DNA, the CDR3 is TGCAGCGTTGTGGGATCTGACTATGGCTACACCTTC. It is translated as CSVVGSDYGYTF.

This clonotype has a count of ten or more. The chain links TRBV5-1 to TRBJ1-1, with D uncertain. The CDR3 covers 12 residues. The germline V gene encodes CDR1 SGHRS and CDR2 YFSETQ. Trimming took off 3 bases at V and 11 bases at J, with 14 bases between the two ends. CDR3 DNA sequence: TGCGCCAGCAGCTCTTCGTTGGGAGAGGCTTTCTTT. The encoded protein is CASSSSLGEAFF.

To note about this clonotype: At one of its ends the junction is not consistent with the germline gene, which may arise from a read error. The gene calls are TRBV7-9 and TRBJ1-2; the D gene is possibly TRBD1 (5 bases). This CDR3 is 14 amino acids long. Germline assignment: CDR1 SEHNR and CDR2 FQNEAQ (reference sequence). The CDR3 protein is CASSQMGGESGYTF. As DNA, the CDR3 is TGCGCCAGCAGCCAGATGGGGGGGGAATCTGGCTACACCTTC.